This note documents a single TCR beta chain sequence. It was with random hexamers that 0.5 to 1 ug RNA was reverse transcribed. With immunoSEQ multiplex PCR, TCR beta CDR3 was amplified across 54 Vbeta and 13 Jbeta. MiXCR was run by TCRdb on the immunoSEQ multiplex PCR reads, yielding one entry per CDR3 protein. The sample records roughly 330,000 distinct CDR3 sequences, approximately 90% being singletons. The data are from a study of CD8 T cells in Susac syndrome. TCR beta sequencing was performed on blood CD8+ and CD4+ T cells. Negative isolation yielded the CD8+ and CD4+ T cells, while FACS enriched the TEMRA cells. This CDR3 is built from 14 residues. With 4 bases removed from V and 0 bases from J, the gap between germline ends came to 10 bases. Germline CDR1 SGHNT, CDR2 YYREEE (reference sequence).

The chain links TRBV5-4 to TRBJ1-1; no clear D. Sequenced input: CD4+ T cells from PBMCs. The TCR originated in a human donor with multiple sclerosis. The CDR3 loop is CASSALRMNTEAFF. The CDR3 coding sequence is TGTGCCAGCAGCGCCCTCAGAATGAACACTGAAGCTTTCTTT.